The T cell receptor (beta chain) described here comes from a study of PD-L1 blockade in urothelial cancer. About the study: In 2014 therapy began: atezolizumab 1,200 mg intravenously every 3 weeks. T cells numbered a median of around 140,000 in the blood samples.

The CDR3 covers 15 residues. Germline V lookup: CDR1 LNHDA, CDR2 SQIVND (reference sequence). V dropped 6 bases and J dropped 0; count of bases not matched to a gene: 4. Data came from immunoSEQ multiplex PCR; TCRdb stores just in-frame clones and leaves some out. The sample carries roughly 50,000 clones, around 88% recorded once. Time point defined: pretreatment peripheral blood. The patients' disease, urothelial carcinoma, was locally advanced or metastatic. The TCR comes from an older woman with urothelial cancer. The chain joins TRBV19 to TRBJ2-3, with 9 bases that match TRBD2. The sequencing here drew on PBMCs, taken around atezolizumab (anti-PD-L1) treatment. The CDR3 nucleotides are TGTGCCAGTAGAGGACTAGCGACTAGCACAGATACGCAGTATTTT. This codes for CASRGLATSTDTQYF.